This record looks at one T cell receptor (beta chain) sequence and its context. Its matching antigen is unknown. Quantitative 5'-RACE was performed with molecular barcodes, and it yielded the TCR beta libraries. MiXCR was run by TCRdb on the 5' RACE reads, yielding one entry per CDR3 protein. The table shows roughly 230,000 distinct CDR3 sequences, with under 20% occurring only once. The germline V gene encodes CDR1 MDHEN and CDR2 SYDVKM. The J segment lost 0 bases and the V segment lost 5 bases, leaving 4 bases of the junction unmatched. The CDR3 extends over 15 amino acids. This sample was taken from a study of CD8 T cells in ankylosing spondylitis. General observations from the study: Clones linked with disease were CD8+ and fairly uncommon in the peripheral blood.

This rearrangement joins TRBV28 to TRBJ2-1, with 7 bases fitting TRBD1. This receptor was obtained from a male donor with ankylosing spondylitis or in good health (not recorded which). Sequencing was performed on blood, either unsorted or a sorted T cell fraction (not recorded which). The CDR3 nucleotides are TGTGCCAGCAGTCTGAGACAGGGCTCCTACAATGAGCAGTTCTTC. Encoded protein: CASSLRQGSYNEQFF.